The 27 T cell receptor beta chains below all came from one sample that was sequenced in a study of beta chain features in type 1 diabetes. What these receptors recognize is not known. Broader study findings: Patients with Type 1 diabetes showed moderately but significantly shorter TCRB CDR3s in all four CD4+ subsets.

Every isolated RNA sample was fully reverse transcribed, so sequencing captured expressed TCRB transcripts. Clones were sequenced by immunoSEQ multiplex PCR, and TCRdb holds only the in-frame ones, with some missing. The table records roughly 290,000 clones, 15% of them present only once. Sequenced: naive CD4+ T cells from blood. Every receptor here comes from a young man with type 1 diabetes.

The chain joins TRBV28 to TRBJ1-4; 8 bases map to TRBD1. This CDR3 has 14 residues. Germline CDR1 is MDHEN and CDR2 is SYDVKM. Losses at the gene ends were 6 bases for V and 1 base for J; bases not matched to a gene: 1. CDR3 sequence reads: CASSGQGTNEKLFF. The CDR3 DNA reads TGTGCCAGCAGCGGACAGGGAACTAATGAAAAACTGTTTTTT.

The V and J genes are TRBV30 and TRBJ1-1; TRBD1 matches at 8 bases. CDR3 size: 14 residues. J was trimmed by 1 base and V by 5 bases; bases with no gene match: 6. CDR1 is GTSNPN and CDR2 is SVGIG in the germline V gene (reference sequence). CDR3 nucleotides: TGTGCCTGGGGGTACGGGACAGGGAACACTGAAGCTTTCTTT. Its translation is CAWGYGTGNTEAFF. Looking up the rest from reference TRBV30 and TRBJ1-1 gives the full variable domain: SQTIHQWPATLVQPVGSPLSLECTVEGTSNPNLYWYRQAAGRGLQLLFYSVGIGQISSEVPQNLSASRPQDRQFILSSKKLLLSDSGFYLCAWGYGTGNTEAFFGQGTRLTVV.

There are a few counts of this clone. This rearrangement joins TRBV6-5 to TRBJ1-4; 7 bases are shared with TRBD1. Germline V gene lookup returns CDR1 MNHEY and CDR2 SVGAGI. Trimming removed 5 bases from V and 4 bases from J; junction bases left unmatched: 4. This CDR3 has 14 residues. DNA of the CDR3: TGTGCCAGCAGTGACGGGACAGTTAATGAAAAACTGTTTTTT. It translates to CASSDGTVNEKLFF.

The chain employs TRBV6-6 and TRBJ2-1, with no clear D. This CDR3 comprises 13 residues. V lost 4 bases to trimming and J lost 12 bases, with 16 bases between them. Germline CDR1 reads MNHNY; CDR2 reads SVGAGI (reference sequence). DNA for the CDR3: TGTGCCAGCAGTTCCGGAGTTAGCCGATGGCAGTTCTTC. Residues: CASSSGVSRWQFF.

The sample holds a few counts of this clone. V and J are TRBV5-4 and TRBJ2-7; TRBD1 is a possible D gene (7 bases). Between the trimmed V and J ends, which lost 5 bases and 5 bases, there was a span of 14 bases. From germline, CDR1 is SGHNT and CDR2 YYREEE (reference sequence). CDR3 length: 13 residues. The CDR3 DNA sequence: TGTGCCAGCAGACCGGGACAGCGGGACGAGCAGTACTTC. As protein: CASRPGQRDEQYF.

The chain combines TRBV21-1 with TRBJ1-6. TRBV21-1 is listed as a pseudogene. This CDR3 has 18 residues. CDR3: CASSPRVHRLYYNSPLHF. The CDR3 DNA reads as TGTGCCAGCAGCCCTCGGGTACACCGCCTTTACTATAATTCACCCCTCCACTTT.

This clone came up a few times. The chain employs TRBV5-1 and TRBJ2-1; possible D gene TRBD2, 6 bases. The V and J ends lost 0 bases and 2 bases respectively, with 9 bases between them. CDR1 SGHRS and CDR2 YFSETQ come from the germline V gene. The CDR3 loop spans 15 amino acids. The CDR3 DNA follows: TGCGCCAGCAGCTTGGTCGGGGGACCCTACAATGAGCAGTTCTTC. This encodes CASSLVGGPYNEQFF.

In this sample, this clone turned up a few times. CDR3 region: CAWSLLAGGSTDTQYF. DNA for the CDR3: TGTGCCTGGAGCCTACTAGCGGGGGGGAGCACAGATACGCAGTATTTT. V usage is TRBV30 and J usage is TRBJ2-3, with 13 positions matching TRBD2. This CDR3 spans 16 amino acids. V dropped 3 bases and J dropped 0; count of bases not matched to a gene: 3. Germline assignment: CDR1 GTSNPN and CDR2 SVGIG (reference sequence).

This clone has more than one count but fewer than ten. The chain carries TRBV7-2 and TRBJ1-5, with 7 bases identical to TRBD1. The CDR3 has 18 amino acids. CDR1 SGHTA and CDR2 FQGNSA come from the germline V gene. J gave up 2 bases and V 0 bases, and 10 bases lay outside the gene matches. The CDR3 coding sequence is TGTGCCAGCAGCTTAGCGGGCCAACAGGGGAAGGGCAATCAGCCCCAGCATTTT. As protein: CASSLAGQQGKGNQPQHF.

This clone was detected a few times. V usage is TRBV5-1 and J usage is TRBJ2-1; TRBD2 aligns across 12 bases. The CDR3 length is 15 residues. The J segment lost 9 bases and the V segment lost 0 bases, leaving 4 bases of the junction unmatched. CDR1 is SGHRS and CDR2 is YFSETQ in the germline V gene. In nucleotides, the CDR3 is TGCGCCAGCAGCTTGGCGACTAGCGGGAGTGGTGAGCAGTTCTTC. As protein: CASSLATSGSGEQFF. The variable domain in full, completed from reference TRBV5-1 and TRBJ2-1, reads KAGVTQTPRYLIKTRGQQVTLSCSPISGHRSVSWYQQTPGQGLQFLFEYFSETQRNKGNFPGRFSGRQFSNSRSEMNVSTLELGDSALYLCASSLATSGSGEQFFGPGTRLTVL.

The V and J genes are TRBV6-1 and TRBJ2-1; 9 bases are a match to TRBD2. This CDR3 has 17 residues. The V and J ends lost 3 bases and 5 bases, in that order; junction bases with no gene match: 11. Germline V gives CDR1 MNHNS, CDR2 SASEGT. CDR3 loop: CASSENLGGLANNEQFF. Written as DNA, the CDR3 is TGTGCCAGCAGTGAGAACCTAGGGGGACTAGCTAACAATGAGCAGTTCTTC.

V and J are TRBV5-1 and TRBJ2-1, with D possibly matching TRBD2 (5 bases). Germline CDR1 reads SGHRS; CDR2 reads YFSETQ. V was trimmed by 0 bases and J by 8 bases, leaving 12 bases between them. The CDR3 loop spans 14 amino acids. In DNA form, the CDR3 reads TGCGCCAGCAGCTTGGGAAGTGAGGGCCATGAGCAGTTCTTC. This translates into CASSLGSEGHEQFF.

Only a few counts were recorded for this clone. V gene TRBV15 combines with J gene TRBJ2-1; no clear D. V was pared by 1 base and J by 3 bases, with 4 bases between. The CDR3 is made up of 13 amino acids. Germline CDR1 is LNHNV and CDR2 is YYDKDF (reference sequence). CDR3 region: CATSRVYYNEQFF. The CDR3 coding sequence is TGTGCCACCAGCAGAGTTTACTACAATGAGCAGTTCTTC.

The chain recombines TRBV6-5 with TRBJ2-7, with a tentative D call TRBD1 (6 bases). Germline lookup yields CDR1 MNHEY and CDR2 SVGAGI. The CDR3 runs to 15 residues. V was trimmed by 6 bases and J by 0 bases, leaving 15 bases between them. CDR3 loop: CASSPLGTSSYEQYF. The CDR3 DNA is TGTGCCAGCAGCCCACTCGGGACATCCTCCTACGAGCAGTACTTC.

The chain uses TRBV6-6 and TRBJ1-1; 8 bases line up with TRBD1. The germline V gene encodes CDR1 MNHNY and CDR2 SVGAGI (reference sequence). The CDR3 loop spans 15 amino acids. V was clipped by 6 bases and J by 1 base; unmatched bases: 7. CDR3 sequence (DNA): TGTGCCAGCAGCCCGTGGACAGGGAGGAACACTGAAGCTTTCTTT. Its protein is CASSPWTGRNTEAFF.

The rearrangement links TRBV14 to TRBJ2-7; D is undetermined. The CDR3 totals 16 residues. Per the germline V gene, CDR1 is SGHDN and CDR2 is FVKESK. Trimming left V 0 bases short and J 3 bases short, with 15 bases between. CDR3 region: CASSQDSVDTHYEQYF. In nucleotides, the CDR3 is TGTGCCAGCAGCCAAGATTCGGTCGACACGCACTACGAGCAGTACTTC.

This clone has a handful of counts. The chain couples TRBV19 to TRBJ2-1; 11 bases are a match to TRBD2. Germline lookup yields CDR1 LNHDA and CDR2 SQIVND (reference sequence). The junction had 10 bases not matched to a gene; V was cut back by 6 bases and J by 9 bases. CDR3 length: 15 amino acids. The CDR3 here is CASRFSGRAYIEQFF. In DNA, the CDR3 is TGTGCCAGTAGGTTTAGCGGGAGGGCCTATATTGAGCAGTTCTTC.

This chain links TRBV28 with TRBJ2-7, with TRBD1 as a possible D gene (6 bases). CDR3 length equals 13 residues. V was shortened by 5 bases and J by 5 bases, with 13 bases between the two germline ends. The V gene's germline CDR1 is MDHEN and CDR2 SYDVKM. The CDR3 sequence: CASSPTGYNEQYF. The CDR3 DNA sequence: TGTGCCAGCAGTCCGACAGGCTATAACGAGCAGTACTTC. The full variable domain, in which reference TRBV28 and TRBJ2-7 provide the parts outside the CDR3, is DVKVTQSSRYLVKRTGEKVFLECVQDMDHENMFWYRQDPGLGLRLIYFSYDVKMKEKGDIPEGYSVSREKKERFSLILESASTNQTSMYLCASSPTGYNEQYFGPGTRLTVT.

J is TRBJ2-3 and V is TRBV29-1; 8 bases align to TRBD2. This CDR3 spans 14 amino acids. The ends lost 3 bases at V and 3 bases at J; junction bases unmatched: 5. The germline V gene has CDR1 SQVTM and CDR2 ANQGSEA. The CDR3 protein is CSVEQREWTDTQYF. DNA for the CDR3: TGCAGCGTTGAGCAGCGGGAGTGGACAGATACGCAGTATTTT.

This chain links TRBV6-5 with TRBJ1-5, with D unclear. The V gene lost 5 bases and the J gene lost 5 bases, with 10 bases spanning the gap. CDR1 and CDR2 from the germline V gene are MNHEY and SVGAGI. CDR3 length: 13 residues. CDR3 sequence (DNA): TGTGCCAGCAGTCCGGGATACGATCAGCCCCAGCATTTT. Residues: CASSPGYDQPQHF.

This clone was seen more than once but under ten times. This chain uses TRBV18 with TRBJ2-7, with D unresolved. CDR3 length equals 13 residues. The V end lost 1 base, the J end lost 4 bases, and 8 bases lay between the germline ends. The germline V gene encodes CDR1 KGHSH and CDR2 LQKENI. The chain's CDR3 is CASSPRAGYEQYF. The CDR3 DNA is TGTGCCAGCTCACCACGCGCCGGGTACGAGCAGTACTTC.

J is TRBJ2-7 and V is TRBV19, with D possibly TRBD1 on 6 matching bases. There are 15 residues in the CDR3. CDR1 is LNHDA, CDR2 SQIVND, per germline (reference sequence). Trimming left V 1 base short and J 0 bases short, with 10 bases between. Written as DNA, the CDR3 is TGTGCCAGTAGTATAGGGGGGCGCAGCTCCTACGAGCAGTACTTC. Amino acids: CASSIGGRSSYEQYF.

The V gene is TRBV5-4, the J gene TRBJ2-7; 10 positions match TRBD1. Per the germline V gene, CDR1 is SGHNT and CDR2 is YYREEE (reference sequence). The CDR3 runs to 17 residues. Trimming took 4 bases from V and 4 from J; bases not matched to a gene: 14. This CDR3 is CASSPPRGRQGAYEQYF. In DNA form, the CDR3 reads TGTGCCAGCAGCCCACCGAGGGGCCGACAGGGGGCTTACGAGCAGTACTTC.

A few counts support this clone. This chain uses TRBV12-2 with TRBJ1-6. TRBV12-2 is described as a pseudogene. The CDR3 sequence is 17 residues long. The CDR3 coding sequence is TGTGCAAGTCACAACAAGCCGGAGGGTGCAAATAATTCACCCCTCCACTTT. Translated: CASHNKPEGANNSPLHF.

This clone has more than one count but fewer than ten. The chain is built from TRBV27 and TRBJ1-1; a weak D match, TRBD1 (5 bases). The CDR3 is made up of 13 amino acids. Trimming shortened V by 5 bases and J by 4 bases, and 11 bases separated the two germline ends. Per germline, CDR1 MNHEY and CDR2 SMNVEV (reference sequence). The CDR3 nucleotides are TGTGCCAGCAGTGCCCGGGGGACCACTGAAGCTTTCTTT. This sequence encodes CASSARGTTEAFF.

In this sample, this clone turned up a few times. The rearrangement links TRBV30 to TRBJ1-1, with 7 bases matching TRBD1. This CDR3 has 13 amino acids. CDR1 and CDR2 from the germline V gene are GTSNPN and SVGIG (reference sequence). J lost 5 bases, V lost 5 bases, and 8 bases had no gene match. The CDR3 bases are TGTGCCTGGCAACCACAGGGGAGTACTGAAGCTTTCTTT. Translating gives CAWQPQGSTEAFF.

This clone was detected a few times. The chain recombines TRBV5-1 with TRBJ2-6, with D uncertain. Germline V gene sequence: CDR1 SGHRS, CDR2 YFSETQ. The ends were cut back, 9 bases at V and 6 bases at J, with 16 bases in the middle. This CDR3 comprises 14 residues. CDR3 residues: CATTAPQLANVLTF. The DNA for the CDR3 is TGCGCCACCACCGCGCCGCAACTGGCCAACGTCCTGACTTTC.